The next 32 T cell receptor beta chains were all read from a single sample in a study of shared clonotypes between healthy human individuals. Naive CD8 populations comprised CD45RO-negative cells positively selected for CCR7, excluding terminally differentiated effector memory CD45RA+ cells. Sequencing used immunoSEQ multiplex PCR; TCRdb keeps in-frame clones, though not all of them. The sample lists around 1.9 million clones, 85% to 95% occurring once. Sequencing input: naive CD8+ T cells from PBMCs. All receptors come from a young man in good health. Some clones in this sample may be carry-over from other donors' samples.

About this clone: The same CDR3 also results from other DNA sequences found in this sample. The rearrangement links TRBV28 to TRBJ1-1, with D tentatively TRBD1 (5 bases). Germline lookup yields CDR1 MDHEN and CDR2 SYDVKM. This CDR3 spans 13 amino acids. Trimming removed 3 bases at V and 3 bases at J, with 8 bases between. The CDR3 region is CASSFGGYTEAFF. The CDR3 DNA follows: TGTGCCAGCAGTTTCGGGGGATACACTGAAGCTTTCTTT.

This clone has a handful of counts. This rearrangement joins TRBV28 to TRBJ1-1; the D is unclear. Germline V gene lookup returns CDR1 MDHEN and CDR2 SYDVKM. The V and J ends lost 5 bases and 2 bases respectively, with 15 bases between them. CDR3 length: 15 residues. The CDR3 DNA sequence: TGTGCCAGCAGTCCGTCGGTCGGGTTAAACACTGAAGCTTTCTTT. The encoded protein is CASSPSVGLNTEAFF.

Only one count was recorded for this clone. The chain carries TRBV12-5 and TRBJ2-5, with D unclear. The ends were cut back, 1 base at V and 1 base at J, with 10 bases in the middle. The CDR3 consists of 15 residues. Germline V gene lookup returns CDR1 LGHNT and CDR2 FRNRAP. CDR3 bases: TGTGCTAGTGGTTTGGACCCAGTACCCCAAGAGACCCAGTACTTC. This sequence encodes CASGLDPVPQETQYF.

The rearrangement links TRBV10-3 to TRBJ1-2, with 7 bases lining up with TRBD1. There are 13 residues in the CDR3. The J segment lost 4 bases and the V segment lost 4 bases, leaving 3 bases of the junction unmatched. Germline CDR1 and CDR2: ENHRY and SYGVKD. The CDR3, as DNA: TGTGCCATCAGTGGTCGGGACAGCTATGGCTACACCTTC. Its protein product is CAISGRDSYGYTF.

This sequence joins TRBV11-2 and TRBJ2-7; D remains ambiguous. Germline CDR1 SGHAT, CDR2 FQNNGV. V was cut by 7 bases and J by 0 bases, with 16 bases left in between. This CDR3 is built from 15 residues. Written as DNA, the CDR3 is TGTGCCAGCAATGGTTACCCGAGCCTCTCCTACGAGCAGTACTTC. The encoded protein is CASNGYPSLSYEQYF.

The rearrangement links TRBV27 to TRBJ2-2; the D gene is possibly TRBD1 (5 bases). Germline V lookup: CDR1 MNHEY, CDR2 SMNVEV (reference sequence). V was cut by 3 bases and J by 4 bases, with 9 bases left in between. This CDR3 is 14 amino acids long. The CDR3 sequence is CASSFKDTTGELFF. DNA of the CDR3: TGTGCCAGCAGTTTTAAGGACACCACCGGGGAGCTGTTTTTT.

The chain links TRBV7-9 to TRBJ2-7; TRBD2 matches at 10 bases. CDR1 is SEHNR and CDR2 is FQNEAQ in the germline V gene (reference sequence). The CDR3 runs to 14 residues. The junction had 12 bases not matched to a gene; V was cut back by 5 bases and J by 11 bases. CDR3 sequence (DNA): TGTGCCAGCAGCCCCACTAGCGGGGACATCCAAGAGTACTTC. Protein sequence: CASSPTSGDIQEYF.

The rearrangement uses TRBV27 and TRBJ2-1; 8 positions match TRBD2. J gave up 5 bases and V 6 bases, and 6 bases lay outside the gene matches. The CDR3 consists of 14 residues. CDR1 and CDR2 from the germline V gene are MNHEY and SMNVEV (reference sequence). CDR3 region: CASRLLAVHNEQFF. The CDR3 nucleotides read TGTGCCAGCAGACTACTAGCGGTGCACAATGAGCAGTTCTTC.

The chain combines TRBV14 with TRBJ1-1; 11 positions match TRBD1. Germline loops: CDR1 SGHDN, CDR2 FVKESK. Trimming removed 4 bases from V and 4 bases from J; junction bases left unmatched: 11. This CDR3 region has 17 residues. The CDR3 here is CASSPRDRGLLGTEAFF. The CDR3 region has the DNA TGTGCCAGCAGCCCCCGGGACAGGGGGTTGTTGGGCACTGAAGCTTTCTTT.

This chain links TRBV5-8 with TRBJ1-5; D not certain. Germline CDR1 SGHTS, CDR2 YDEGEE. The V end was cut by 0 bases, the J end by 7 bases, with 17 bases between. The CDR3 has 16 residues. The CDR3 reads CASSLELGGLRQPQHF. The CDR3 DNA reads as TGTGCCAGCAGCTTGGAGTTAGGTGGTTTACGCCAGCCCCAGCATTTT.

V gene TRBV27 combines with J gene TRBJ2-3; D may correspond to TRBD1 or TRBD2 (5 bases each). The CDR3 spans 12 residues. V was shortened by 5 bases and J by 6 bases, with 9 bases between the two germline ends. Germline values: CDR1 MNHEY, CDR2 SMNVEV (reference sequence). The CDR3 bases are TGTGCCAGCAGTGGGACCGCTGATACGCAGTATTTT. Protein: CASSGTADTQYF.

This rearrangement joins TRBV7-2 to TRBJ2-5; 8 nucleotides agree with TRBD1. CDR3 length: 17 amino acids. Germline CDR1 reads SGHTA; CDR2 reads FQGNSA. After removal of 5 bases from V and 0 bases from J, the junction contained 11 bases not matched to a gene. The CDR3 DNA sequence: TGTGCCAGCAGCACTCTCCAGGGGGCCGAATACCAAGAGACCCAGTACTTC. Its translation is CASSTLQGAEYQETQYF.

This rearrangement joins TRBV5-4 to TRBJ2-7; no definite D call. CDR1 is SGHNT, CDR2 YYREEE, per germline (reference sequence). The V end was cut by 2 bases, the J end by 3 bases, with 15 bases between. CDR3 size: 15 residues. CDR3 nucleotide sequence: TGTGCCAGCAGCTTAGGTCGAGGACCACTCTACGAGCAGTACTTC. It specifies CASSLGRGPLYEQYF.

This sequence joins TRBV5-6 and TRBJ2-3, with TRBD2 identical over 10 bases. The ends lost 0 bases at V and 3 bases at J; junction bases unmatched: 7. Germline V gene data show CDR1 as SGHDT and CDR2 as YYEEEE. CDR3 length: 17 residues. The CDR3 sequence: CASSLVGLAGETDTQYF. The CDR3 region has the DNA TGTGCCAGCAGCTTGGTGGGGCTAGCGGGAGAGACAGATACGCAGTATTTT.

V gene TRBV27 combines with J gene TRBJ1-1, with 7 bases lining up with TRBD1. This CDR3 has 16 amino acids. Germline V gives CDR1 MNHEY, CDR2 SMNVEV (reference sequence). Losses at the gene ends were 5 bases for V and 1 base for J; bases not matched to a gene: 10. As DNA, the CDR3 is TGTGCCAGCAGTAAGTTGACAGGGTGGGCGAACACTGAAGCTTTCTTT. Its translation is CASSKLTGWANTEAFF.

The V and J genes are TRBV27 and TRBJ2-2, with D possibly being TRBD2 (6 bases). Deletions cut 3 bases from V and 7 bases from J, with 15 bases between. The CDR3 has 15 residues. Germline CDR1 is MNHEY and CDR2 is SMNVEV (reference sequence). CDR3 region: CASSFMAGGLGELFF. In DNA form, the CDR3 reads TGTGCCAGCAGTTTTATGGCAGGAGGGCTCGGGGAGCTGTTTTTT.

V usage is TRBV4-1 and J usage is TRBJ2-5, with D possibly being TRBD1 or TRBD2 (6 bases each). The CDR3 totals 13 residues. Germline V gene lookup returns CDR1 MGHRA and CDR2 YSYEKL. V was trimmed by 5 bases and J by 4 bases, leaving 11 bases between them. Here the CDR3 DNA reads TGCGCCAGCAGCGGGAAGGGGGGAGAGACCCAGTACTTC. Translating it yields CASSGKGGETQYF.

V and J are TRBV7-2 and TRBJ2-1; D is possibly TRBD2 (5 bases). The germline V gene has CDR1 SGHTA and CDR2 FQGNSA. V was trimmed by 1 base and J by 8 bases, leaving 18 bases between them. The CDR3 is made up of 16 amino acids. Written as DNA, the CDR3 is TGTGCCAGCAGCTTAGTGACTACCCTAATTCCACATGAGCAGTTCTTC. The encoded protein is CASSLVTTLIPHEQFF.

Only one count was recorded for this clone. The chain is built from TRBV5-1 and TRBJ2-2, with 8 nucleotides matching TRBD1. CDR3 length: 15 residues. CDR1 is SGHRS, CDR2 YFSETQ, per germline. V lost 0 bases, J lost 6 bases, and 4 bases stayed unmatched. CDR3 loop: CASSLAGGSAGELFF. For the CDR3, the DNA is TGCGCCAGCAGCTTGGCAGGGGGCAGCGCCGGGGAGCTGTTTTTT.

This clone was counted a few times. The chain joins TRBV9 to TRBJ1-1, with a tentative D call TRBD1 (5 bases). There are 14 residues in the CDR3. The germline V gene encodes CDR1 SGDLS and CDR2 YYNGEE. V was pared by 3 bases and J by 0 bases, with 9 bases between. The CDR3 protein is CASSARVLNTEAFF. For the CDR3, the DNA is TGTGCCAGCAGCGCCAGGGTGTTGAACACTGAAGCTTTCTTT.

The genes are TRBV27 and TRBJ2-7; D may be TRBD2 (5 bases). The germline V and J ends were trimmed by 5 bases and 1 base, with 12 bases remaining between them. This CDR3 is 14 amino acids long. Germline CDR1 reads MNHEY; CDR2 reads SMNVEV (reference sequence). The DNA of the CDR3 is TGTGCCAGCAGTACAGCCCGAGGGTCCTACGAGCAGTACTTC. Encoded protein: CASSTARGSYEQYF.

This chain uses TRBV19 with TRBJ1-1; a possible D gene is TRBD1 (5 bases). CDR3 length: 14 residues. Germline CDR1 LNHDA, CDR2 SQIVND (reference sequence). V shed 0 bases and J shed 6 bases, with 11 bases lying between them. CDR3 protein: CASSIDLAGAEAFF. In nucleotides, the CDR3 is TGTGCCAGTAGTATAGATCTAGCGGGGGCTGAAGCTTTCTTT.

J is TRBJ1-5 and V is TRBV27; TRBD1 matches 8 bases. CDR1 is MNHEY and CDR2 is SMNVEV in the germline V gene (reference sequence). The trim removed 5 bases at V and 7 bases at J, leaving 13 bases unmatched. This CDR3 region has 16 residues. CDR3 sequence reads: CASSPGPGQAPQPQHF. In DNA, the CDR3 is TGTGCCAGCAGTCCCGGACCGGGACAGGCACCCCAGCCCCAGCATTTT.

The chain joins TRBV18 to TRBJ2-7; 12 bases align to TRBD2. This CDR3 contains 16 residues. Losses at the gene ends were 3 bases for V and 4 bases for J; bases not matched to a gene: 7. Germline V gives CDR1 KGHSH, CDR2 LQKENI. In DNA, the CDR3 is TGTGCCAGCTCACCGCGCCCGGGACTAGCGGGTTACGAGCAGTACTTC. This gives the protein CASSPRPGLAGYEQYF.

This chain links TRBV9 with TRBJ2-5; 7 nucleotides line up with TRBD2. CDR3 size: 14 residues. Germline CDR1 SGDLS, CDR2 YYNGEE. V shed 4 bases, J shed 7 bases, and the junction held 10 bases outside the gene matches. The CDR3 nucleotides read TGTGCCAGCAGCTACCTAGCGGACCCTAGGACCCAGTACTTC. It encodes CASSYLADPRTQYF. Using reference TRBV9 and TRBJ2-5 for the parts outside the CDR3, the full variable domain is DSGVTQTPKHLITATGQRVTLRCSPRSGDLSVYWYQQSLDQGLQFLIQYYNGEERAKGNILERFSAQQFPDLHSELNLSSLELGDSALYFCASSYLADPRTQYFGPGTRLLVL.

This sequence joins TRBV9 and TRBJ2-1; D not resolved. Trimming cost V 3 bases and J 4 bases, with 8 bases left between them. The CDR3 is made up of 13 amino acids. Germline values: CDR1 SGDLS, CDR2 YYNGEE. The CDR3 DNA sequence: TGTGCCAGCAGCGACCCCCCGTACAATGAGCAGTTCTTC. Amino acid sequence: CASSDPPYNEQFF.

As to this clone: Other DNA sequences in this sample translate to the same CDR3. In nucleotides, the CDR3 is TGTGCCAGCAGTTACGGGGGACAAGAGACCCAGTACTTC. Its protein product is CASSYGGQETQYF. This chain joins TRBV6-5 and TRBJ2-5; the D gene could be TRBD1 or TRBD2 (5 bases each). Germline-derived CDR1 and CDR2 are MNHEY and SVGAGI. The V and J ends lost 2 bases and 2 bases respectively, with 6 bases between them. This CDR3 contains 13 residues.

The chain carries TRBV2 and TRBJ2-5; D remains ambiguous. Germline V gene data show CDR1 as SNHLY and CDR2 as FYNNEI. The V end was cut by 4 bases, the J end by 3 bases, with 9 bases between. The CDR3 length is 13 residues. The CDR3 DNA reads as TGTGCCAGCAGTGTTCCCATTAAAGAGACCCAGTACTTC. Amino acids: CASSVPIKETQYF. The full variable domain, in which reference TRBV2 and TRBJ2-5 provide the parts outside the CDR3, is EPEVTQTPSHQVTQMGQEVILRCVPISNHLYFYWYRQILGQKVEFLVSFYNNEISEKSEIFDDQFSVERPDGSNFTLKIRSTKLEDSAMYFCASSVPIKETQYFGPGTRLLVL.

This clone has a single count. The chain is built from TRBV13 and TRBJ2-3; the match to TRBD2 covers 14 bases. The trim removed 0 bases at V and 5 bases at J, leaving 1 base unmatched. The germline CDR1 and CDR2 sequences are PRHDT and FYEKMQ (reference sequence). CDR3 length: 16 residues. The CDR3 DNA reads as TGTGCCAGCAGCTTAGGGGGACTAGCGGGAGTAGATACGCAGTATTTT. Protein product: CASSLGGLAGVDTQYF. The full variable domain, with the rest looked up from reference TRBV13 and TRBJ2-3, is AAGVIQSPRHLIKEKRETATLKCYPIPRHDTVYWYQQGPGQDPQFLISFYEKMQSDKGSIPDRFSAQQFSDYHSELNMSSLELGDSALYFCASSLGGLAGVDTQYFGPGTRLTVL.

This chain links TRBV28 with TRBJ1-2; possible D gene TRBD1, 5 bases. Germline lookup yields CDR1 MDHEN and CDR2 SYDVKM. CDR3 length: 14 residues. Trimming cost V 2 bases and J 4 bases, with 11 bases left between them. CDR3 amino acids: CASSLPGTAYGYTF. In nucleotides, the CDR3 is TGTGCCAGCAGTTTACCCGGGACGGCCTATGGCTACACCTTC.

The gene calls are TRBV29-1 and TRBJ2-1; tentatively, D is TRBD2 (5 bases). Trimming cost V 0 bases and J 4 bases, with 19 bases left between them. Looked up from germline, CDR1 is SQVTM and CDR2 is ANQGSEA. The CDR3 extends over 17 amino acids. CDR3 sequence (DNA): TGCAGCGTTGAAGATCTAGATTTGGGCGGGCTATACAATGAGCAGTTCTTC. Translating it yields CSVEDLDLGGLYNEQFF.

The chain combines TRBV5-1 with TRBJ1-3; the D gene is possibly TRBD1 (6 bases). Germline CDR1 reads SGHRS; CDR2 reads YFSETQ. The CDR3 runs 16 residues. V was shortened by 0 bases and J by 0 bases, with 10 bases between the two germline ends. The CDR3: CASSLDRATSGNTIYF. CDR3 DNA: TGCGCCAGCAGCTTGGACAGGGCAACCTCTGGAAACACCATATATTTT.